This T cell receptor beta chain was documented in a study of blood T cell repertoires in COVID-19. As for the study in general: From T cells, B-cell-depleted T cells, or PBMCs came the material, which was cDNA or gDNA.

Measured with immunoSEQ multiplex PCR; TCRdb has only the in-frame clones, and not every one. The sample lists more than 95,000 clones; approximately 83% were seen once. The CDR3 is 15 amino acids. With V trimmed by 6 bases and J by 5 bases, 7 bases remained unmatched. The germline V gene encodes CDR1 WSHSY and CDR2 SAAADI. The chain couples TRBV10-2 to TRBJ2-5; TRBD2 matches 12 bases. Sequenced input: peripheral blood. This clonotype was obtained from a man older than 75 with active or convalescent COVID-19. The CDR3 DNA sequence: TGCGCCAGCAGATCCGGGACTAGCGGGCTCGAGACCCAGTACTTC. Amino acids: CASRSGTSGLETQYF.